The 30 T cell receptor beta chains below were found in one sample sequenced in a study of CD8 T cells in ankylosing spondylitis. For these receptors, no antigen is known. TCRdb reanalysed the 5' RACE reads using MiXCR and keeps one entry per CDR3 protein. There are 650,000 to 800,000 distinct CDR3 sequences in the sample; roughly 20% occur only once, and roughly a fifth lies in the top ten. Notes on the study in general: Characteristic, it appeared, of ankylosing spondylitis blood was a TCR beta motif of several highly homologous variants.

The sample consisted of blood, either unsorted or a sorted T cell fraction (not recorded which). These receptor sequences come from a male donor with ankylosing spondylitis.

Concerning this clonotype: The junction departs from the called germline gene at one end, perhaps through a read error. The chain recombines TRBV15 with TRBJ2-3; D ambiguous. The CDR3 sequence is 15 residues long. In germline, CDR1 is LNHNV, CDR2 YYDKDF (reference sequence). CDR3 loop: CPTSRDGVLLDTQYF. Here the CDR3 DNA reads TGTCCCACCAGCAGAGATGGAGTACTTTTGGATACGCAGTATTTT.

The chain recombines TRBV5-1 with TRBJ1-2; 8 positions agree with TRBD1. V lost 4 bases, J lost 4 bases, and 3 bases stayed unmatched. Per germline, CDR1 SGHRS and CDR2 YFSETQ. This CDR3 has 13 amino acids. CDR3: CASSGTGAYGYTF. The DNA of the CDR3 is TGCGCCAGCAGCGGGACAGGAGCCTATGGCTACACCTTC.

This clonotype was seen at least ten times. The rearrangement links TRBV7-4 to TRBJ2-7; D call uncertain. The V end was cut by 3 bases, the J end by 0 bases, with 9 bases between. The CDR3 is 14 residues long. Germline V gene lookup returns CDR1 SGHVT and CDR2 SQSDAQ. The CDR3 sequence is CASSLASSSYEQYF. CDR3 nucleotide sequence: TGTGCCAGCAGCTTGGCCTCTAGCTCCTACGAGCAGTACTTC.

The chain combines TRBV29-1 with TRBJ2-3; D may be TRBD1 (6 bases). Looked up from germline, CDR1 is SQVTM and CDR2 is ANQGSEA. Deletions cut 3 bases from V and 2 bases from J, with 12 bases between. The CDR3 is 14 residues long. CDR3 region: CSVEGHRTTDTQYF. CDR3 nucleotides: TGCAGCGTTGAGGGACACCGAACCACAGATACGCAGTATTTT.

The rearrangement links TRBV29-1 to TRBJ2-5; 8 bases are a match to TRBD1. Trimming removed 1 base from V and 5 bases from J; junction bases left unmatched: 15. Germline assignment: CDR1 SQVTM and CDR2 ANQGSEA. The CDR3 is 17 amino acids. The CDR3 loop reads CSVEALLTGEPGETQYF. In DNA, the CDR3 is TGCAGCGTTGAAGCACTACTGACAGGGGAGCCGGGGGAGACCCAGTACTTC.

Only a few counts were recorded for this clonotype. V is TRBV7-8 and J is TRBJ2-2; the D gene could be TRBD1 or TRBD2 (5 bases each). V lost 5 bases to trimming and J lost 2 bases, with 27 bases between them. The CDR3 length is 20 residues. The germline V gene encodes CDR1 SGHVS and CDR2 FQNEAQ. The CDR3 is CASSRPAQRRGQHNTGELFF. CDR3 sequence (DNA): TGTGCCAGCAGCCGACCTGCCCAACGTCGGGGCCAACACAACACCGGGGAGCTGTTTTTT.

This clonotype was counted ten times or more. The rearrangement joins TRBV24-1 to TRBJ2-2; 14 bases agree with TRBD2. The CDR3 is 17 amino acids. V lost 2 bases, J lost 8 bases, and 6 bases stayed unmatched. Germline V gives CDR1 KGHDR, CDR2 SFDVKD. CDR3 DNA sequence: TGTGCCACCAGTGATTACGGGACTAGCGGGAGCGCTGGGGAGCTGTTTTTT. Its protein product is CATSDYGTSGSAGELFF.

This rearrangement joins TRBV5-1 to TRBJ2-2; D is undetermined. Germline CDR1 and CDR2: SGHRS and YFSETQ. Trimming cost V 0 bases and J 0 bases, with 9 bases left between them. This CDR3 spans 16 amino acids. CDR3 in amino acids: CASSLVSFTNTGELFF. The CDR3, as DNA: TGCGCCAGCAGCTTGGTTTCATTTACGAACACCGGGGAGCTGTTTTTT.

CDR3 bases: TGTGCCAGCAGCCACACTCCTCCGGGGGAGCAGTACTTC. This sequence encodes CASSHTPPGEQYF. The chain couples TRBV14 to TRBJ2-7, with TRBD2 as a possible D gene (5 bases). Trimming stripped 3 bases from V and 7 bases from J, with 13 bases between. The CDR3 is 13 residues long. The V gene's germline CDR1 is SGHDN and CDR2 FVKESK.

This chain joins TRBV9 and TRBJ2-1; tentative D call: TRBD1 (6 bases). The germline V gene has CDR1 SGDLS and CDR2 YYNGEE. V shed 4 bases and J shed 4 bases, with 12 bases lying between them. The CDR3 covers 14 residues. The CDR3 loop reads CASSSRTEYNEQFF. The CDR3 nucleotides read TGTGCCAGCAGCTCCCGGACAGAATACAATGAGCAGTTCTTC.

This clonotype was observed a few times. The CDR3 sequence: CASSLNGGGSTDTQYF. The CDR3 region has the DNA TGCGCCAGCAGCTTGAACGGCGGGGGTAGCACAGATACGCAGTATTTT. The chain joins TRBV5-1 to TRBJ2-3; 7 nucleotides line up with TRBD2. Per the germline V gene, CDR1 is SGHRS and CDR2 is YFSETQ. This CDR3 is built from 16 residues. Losses at the gene ends were 1 base for V and 0 bases for J; bases not matched to a gene: 5.

This clonotype has just a few counts. The chain uses TRBV7-2 and TRBJ2-2; TRBD2 matches at 12 bases. CDR3 length equals 15 residues. Germline V CDR1 and CDR2: SGHTA, FQGNSA. Trimming removed 5 bases from V and 5 bases from J; junction bases left unmatched: 3. The CDR3 loop is CASSRGTSGTGELFF. DNA for the CDR3: TGTGCCAGCAGCCGAGGGACTAGCGGGACCGGGGAGCTGTTTTTT.

This clonotype was seen more than once but under ten times. V is TRBV14 and J is TRBJ2-7; 7 bases map to TRBD1. The CDR3 is 15 residues long. Germline CDR1 is SGHDN and CDR2 is FVKESK. Germline trimming cut 1 base from V and 3 bases from J; bases unmatched to any gene: 6. The CDR3: CASSQATGNRYEQYF. CDR3 bases: TGTGCCAGCAGCCAAGCGACAGGGAACCGCTACGAGCAGTACTTC.

This clonotype turned up a few times. This chain connects TRBV20-1 to TRBJ2-5; the D is unclear. Between the trimmed V and J ends, which lost 0 bases and 2 bases, there was a span of 10 bases. CDR3 size: 14 residues. Germline V gene data show CDR1 as DFQATT and CDR2 as SNEGSKA (reference sequence). In nucleotides, the CDR3 is TGCAGTGCTAGAGATCTGCGGTTACAAGAGACCCAGTACTTC. Protein: CSARDLRLQETQYF.

The CDR3: CASSKRELGTDTQYF. The CDR3 bases are TGTGCCAGCAGTAAGCGGGAGTTAGGCACAGATACGCAGTATTTT. V gene TRBV7-6 combines with J gene TRBJ2-3; 8 bases are shared with TRBD2. In germline, CDR1 is SGHVS, CDR2 FNYEAQ. This CDR3 comprises 15 residues. The J segment lost 1 base and the V segment lost 6 bases, leaving 6 bases of the junction unmatched.

This sequence joins TRBV12-3 or TRBV12-4 and TRBJ1-2, with D perhaps TRBD1 (5 bases). The CDR3 consists of 13 residues. Trimming removed 7 bases at V and 2 bases at J, with 11 bases between. CDR3: CASTQTENYGYTF. The DNA for the CDR3 is TGTGCCAGCACCCAGACAGAGAACTATGGCTACACCTTC.

This rearrangement joins TRBV10-3 to TRBJ1-1, with unresolved D. Germline V gene data show CDR1 as ENHRY and CDR2 as SYGVKD. This CDR3 has 13 residues. V lost 5 bases and J lost 6, with 13 bases in between. CDR3 bases: TGTGCCATCAGTCTTGGAGAGGGTTCTGAAGCTTTCTTT. It specifies CAISLGEGSEAFF.

In this sample, this clonotype turned up a few times. This chain links TRBV20-1 with TRBJ1-3; D call uncertain. The length of the CDR3 is 16 residues. Germline V gene data show CDR1 as DFQATT and CDR2 as SNEGSKA (reference sequence). V lost 0 bases and J 0 bases, leaving 12 bases between the germline ends. CDR3 amino acids: CSARDAQDSSGNTIYF. The CDR3 DNA follows: TGCAGTGCTAGAGATGCCCAAGACTCCTCTGGAAACACCATATATTTT.

The V and J genes are TRBV12-3 or TRBV12-4 and TRBJ1-1; D is uncertain. This CDR3 is 12 amino acids long. V lost 7 bases and J lost 5, with 11 bases in between. The CDR3 region is CASTVSWTEAFF. CDR3 DNA sequence: TGTGCCAGCACCGTCAGTTGGACTGAAGCTTTCTTT.

This clonotype showed up just a few times. The chain combines TRBV7-6 with TRBJ2-4; 7 bases map to TRBD2. J gave up 9 bases and V 4 bases, and 15 bases lay outside the gene matches. CDR3 length: 16 amino acids. Germline CDR1 is SGHVS and CDR2 is FNYEAQ. As DNA, the CDR3 is TGTGCCAGCAGCTCCAAAGCGGGACTACTCGGGGGCATTCAGTACTTC. Amino acid sequence: CASSSKAGLLGGIQYF.

This clonotype occurred a few times. The rearrangement uses TRBV25-1 and TRBJ2-1, with a possible D match to TRBD2 (5 bases). V gave up 5 bases and J gave up 6 bases, with 14 bases separating them. The CDR3 extends over 14 amino acids. Looked up from germline, CDR1 is MGHDK and CDR2 is SYGVNS. CDR3 sequence: CASSSWTDFNEQFF. CDR3 sequence (DNA): TGTGCCAGCAGTTCCTGGACGGACTTCAATGAGCAGTTCTTC. The entire variable domain, with the rest obtained from reference TRBV25-1 and TRBJ2-1, is as follows: EADIYQTPRYLVIGTGKKITLECSQTMGHDKMYWYQQDPGMELHLIHYSYGVNSTEKGDLSSESTVSRIRTEHFPLTLESARPSHTSQYLCASSSWTDFNEQFFGPGTRLTVL.

This chain joins TRBV7-2 and TRBJ2-3; 12 bases map to TRBD2. Per germline, CDR1 SGHTA and CDR2 FQGNSA. The CDR3 extends over 17 amino acids. The junction had 15 bases not matched to a gene; V was cut back by 6 bases and J by 8 bases. The CDR3 protein is CASSLRPSGGALITQYF. Written as DNA, the CDR3 is TGTGCCAGCAGTTTACGACCTAGCGGGGGGGCCTTAATTACGCAGTATTTT.

CDR3 sequence (DNA): TGCGCCAGCAGCTTGGTGGTAGCGGGGCGAAATGAGCAGTTCTTC. It codes for CASSLVVAGRNEQFF. The V call is TRBV5-1, the J call TRBJ2-1; the match to TRBD2 covers 8 bases. Germline values: CDR1 SGHRS, CDR2 YFSETQ. Losses at the gene ends were 0 bases for V and 7 bases for J; bases not matched to a gene: 6. CDR3 size: 15 residues.

This clonotype came up once. The V gene is TRBV25-1, the J gene TRBJ2-5; D possibly uses TRBD1 or TRBD2 (5 bases each). V dropped 2 bases and J dropped 4 bases, with 17 bases sitting between them. The CDR3 has 16 residues. CDR1 is MGHDK, CDR2 SYGVNS, per germline. CDR3 nucleotides: TGTGCCAGCAGTGAAGGGAAGACTTATGGGGGAGAGACCCAGTACTTC. It encodes CASSEGKTYGGETQYF.

This clonotype turned up a few times. This rearrangement joins TRBV15 to TRBJ1-4, with 9 bases that match TRBD1. Per the germline V gene, CDR1 is LNHNV and CDR2 is YYDKDF (reference sequence). Trimming removed 0 bases from V and 0 bases from J; junction bases left unmatched: 8. CDR3 length: 19 amino acids. The CDR3 loop is CATSRDKGTGRATNEKLFF. As DNA, the CDR3 is TGTGCCACCAGCAGAGATAAAGGGACAGGGCGAGCAACTAATGAAAAACTGTTTTTT.

The table lists this clonotype with many counts. The chain joins TRBV7-9 to TRBJ2-3, with D hard to call. Germline lookup yields CDR1 SEHNR and CDR2 FQNEAQ (reference sequence). V was shortened by 6 bases and J by 2 bases, with 6 bases between the two germline ends. The CDR3 has 12 residues. The CDR3 protein is CASRSYTDTQYF. CDR3 nucleotide sequence: TGTGCCAGCAGGTCTTACACAGATACGCAGTATTTT.

This clonotype was detected only a few times. The chain combines TRBV28 with TRBJ2-7; D may be TRBD1 (6 bases). Trimming took 6 bases from V and 4 from J, leaving 13 bases between them. Looked up from germline, CDR1 is MDHEN and CDR2 is SYDVKM. CDR3 length: 13 amino acids. This chain's CDR3 is CASSVLGAYEQYF. CDR3 in DNA: TGTGCCAGCAGCGTCCTGGGGGCATACGAGCAGTACTTC.

This sequence joins TRBV6-4 and TRBJ1-2; D is perhaps TRBD1 (5 bases). Germline assignment: CDR1 MRHNA and CDR2 SNTAGT. This CDR3 has 16 amino acids. V was trimmed by 6 bases and J by 1 base, leaving 18 bases between them. The CDR3 protein is CASREQGSSDNYGYTF. The CDR3 DNA reads TGTGCCAGCAGGGAGCAGGGAAGTTCGGATAACTATGGCTACACCTTC.

The chain has TRBV28 and TRBJ2-3; D is perhaps TRBD1 (6 bases). The CDR3 spans 14 residues. Germline CDR1 reads MDHEN; CDR2 reads SYDVKM. The germline V and J ends were trimmed by 3 bases and 5 bases, with 12 bases remaining between them. The CDR3 nucleotides read TGTGCCAGCAGTTTCTTACAGGGTAAAGATACGCAGTATTTT. Amino acids: CASSFLQGKDTQYF.

The chain has TRBV3-1 and TRBJ1-3; D unclear. The CDR3 loop spans 15 amino acids. Trimming pared 5 bases from V and 4 bases from J, leaving 15 bases between. Germline CDR1 and CDR2: LGHDT and YNNKEL (reference sequence). Written as DNA, the CDR3 is TGTGCCAGCAGCTATCCAAAAGGACCCGGAAACACCATATATTTT. Encoded protein: CASSYPKGPGNTIYF.